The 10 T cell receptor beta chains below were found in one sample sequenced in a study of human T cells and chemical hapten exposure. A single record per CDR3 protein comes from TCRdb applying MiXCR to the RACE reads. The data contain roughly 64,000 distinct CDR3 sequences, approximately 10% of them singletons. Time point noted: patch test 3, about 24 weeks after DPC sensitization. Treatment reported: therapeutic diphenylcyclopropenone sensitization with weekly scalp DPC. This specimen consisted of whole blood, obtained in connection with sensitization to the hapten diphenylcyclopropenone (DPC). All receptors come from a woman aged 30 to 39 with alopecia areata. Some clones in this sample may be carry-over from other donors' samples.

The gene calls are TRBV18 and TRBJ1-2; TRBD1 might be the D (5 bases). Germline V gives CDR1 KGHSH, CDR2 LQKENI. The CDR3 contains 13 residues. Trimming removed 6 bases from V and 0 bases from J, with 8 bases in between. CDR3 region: CASSPDTNYGYTF. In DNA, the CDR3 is TGTGCCAGCTCCCCGGACACTAACTATGGCTACACCTTC.

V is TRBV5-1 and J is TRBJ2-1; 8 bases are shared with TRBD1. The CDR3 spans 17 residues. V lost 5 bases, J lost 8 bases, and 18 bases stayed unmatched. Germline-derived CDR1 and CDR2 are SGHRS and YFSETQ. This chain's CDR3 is CASSRIAGGDGEYEQFF. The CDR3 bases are TGCGCCAGCAGTCGTATCGCAGGGGGCGACGGGGAATATGAGCAGTTCTTC.

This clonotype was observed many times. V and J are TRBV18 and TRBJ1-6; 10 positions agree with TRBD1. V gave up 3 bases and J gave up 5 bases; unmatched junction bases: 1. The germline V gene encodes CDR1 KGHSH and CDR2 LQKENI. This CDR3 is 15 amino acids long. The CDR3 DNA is TGTGCCAGCTCACCCGGGACAGGGGATAATTCACCCCTCCACTTT. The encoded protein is CASSPGTGDNSPLHF.

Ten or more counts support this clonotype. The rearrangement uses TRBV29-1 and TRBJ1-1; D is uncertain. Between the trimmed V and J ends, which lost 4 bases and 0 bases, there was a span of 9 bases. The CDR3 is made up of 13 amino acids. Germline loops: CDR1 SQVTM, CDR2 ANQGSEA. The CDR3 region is CSVVRPLNTEAFF. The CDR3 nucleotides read TGCAGCGTTGTGCGGCCTTTGAACACTGAAGCTTTCTTT.

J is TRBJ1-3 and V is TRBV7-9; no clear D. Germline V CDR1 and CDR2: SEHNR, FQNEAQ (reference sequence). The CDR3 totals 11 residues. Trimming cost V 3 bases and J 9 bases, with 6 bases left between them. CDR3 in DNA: TGTGCCAGCAGCTTCAGTACCACCATATATTTT. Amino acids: CASSFSTTIYF.

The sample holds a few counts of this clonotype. This chain's CDR3 is CATQSGANYGYTF. In nucleotides, the CDR3 is TGTGCCACCCAGTCTGGCGCAAACTATGGCTACACCTTC. V gene TRBV10-3 combines with J gene TRBJ1-2, with D uncertain. CDR3 length: 13 amino acids. V lost 10 bases and J lost 2, with 14 bases in between. Germline V gene lookup returns CDR1 ENHRY and CDR2 SYGVKD.

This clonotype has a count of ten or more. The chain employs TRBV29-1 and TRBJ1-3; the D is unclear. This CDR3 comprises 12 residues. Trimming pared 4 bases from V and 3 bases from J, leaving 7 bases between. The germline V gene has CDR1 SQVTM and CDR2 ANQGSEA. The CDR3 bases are TGCAGCGTTGGAGGGCTTGGAAACACCATATATTTT. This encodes CSVGGLGNTIYF.

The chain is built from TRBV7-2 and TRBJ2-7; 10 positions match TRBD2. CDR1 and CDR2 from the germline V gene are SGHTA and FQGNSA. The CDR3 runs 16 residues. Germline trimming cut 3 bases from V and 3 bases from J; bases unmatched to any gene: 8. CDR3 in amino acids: CASSFFGLAEGYEQYF. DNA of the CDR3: TGTGCCAGCAGCTTTTTCGGACTAGCGGAAGGCTACGAGCAGTACTTC.

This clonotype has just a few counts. The CDR3 sequence is CASSSPGQANTEAFF. Here the CDR3 DNA reads TGTGCCAGCAGTTCCCCGGGACAAGCGAACACTGAAGCTTTCTTT. The rearrangement joins TRBV28 to TRBJ1-1, with D maybe TRBD1 (6 bases). The ends were cut back, 4 bases at V and 1 base at J, with 13 bases in the middle. CDR3 length equals 15 residues. Germline V lookup: CDR1 MDHEN, CDR2 SYDVKM.

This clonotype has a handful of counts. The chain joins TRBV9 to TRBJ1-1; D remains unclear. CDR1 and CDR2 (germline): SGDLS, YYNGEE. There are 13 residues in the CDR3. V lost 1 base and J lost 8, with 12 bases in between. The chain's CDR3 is CASSVRRGGEAFF. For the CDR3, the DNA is TGTGCCAGCAGCGTACGAAGAGGAGGAGAAGCTTTCTTT.